Sequencing of this T cell receptor beta chain was carried out in a study of blood T cells in healthy people across ages. Study as a whole: There was about one barcoded beta molecule captured by template switching per two T cells.

The length of the CDR3 is 15 residues. V lost 1 base to trimming and J lost 5 bases; unmatched junction nucleotides: 6. Germline CDR1 reads SGHTA; CDR2 reads FQGNSA. General study results and limits: The study could not conclusively compare naive and antigen-experienced cells, given its unsorted PBMCs.

This clonotype was counted between two and nine times. Antigen: not known. Then a second PCR, running roughly 7 to 11 cycles, was carried out with a sample-barcoded 5' primer and a J-beta primer mix. Each cDNA molecule, via a template-switch adaptor with 12 random nucleotides, was tagged. Paired-end reads containing CDR3 totaled no fewer than 2.5 million for each sample. TCRdb processed the 5' RACE reads anew with MiXCR; each CDR3 protein has one entry. The sample carries fewer than 950,000 distinct CDR3 sequences, 35% to 40% recorded once. Sequenced sample: blood. The source of this sequence is a man between 18 and 29 years old in good health. This chain joins TRBV7-2 and TRBJ2-5; TRBD2 matches at 8 bases. CDR3 sequence (DNA): TGTGCCAGCAGCTTAGAGGCGGGGGGTATGGAGACCCAGTACTTC. This codes for CASSLEAGGMETQYF. Supplemented by reference TRBV7-2 and TRBJ2-5, the full variable domain reads GAGVSQSPSNKVTEKGKDVELRCDPISGHTALYWYRQSLGQGLEFLIYFQGNSAPDKSGLPSDRFSAERTGGSVSTLTIQRTQQEDSAVYLCASSLEAGGMETQYFGPGTRLLVL.